The 21 T cell receptor beta chains listed next were all sequenced from one sample in a study of shared clonotypes between healthy human individuals. TCRdb's table, derived via immunoSEQ multiplex PCR, lists solely in-frame clones and lacks some. The table records over a million clones, roughly 97% of them present only once. Material: naive CD4+ T cells sorted from blood. Subset in this sample: CD45RA+ positively selected. These receptor sequences come from a man younger than 45 in good health.

V usage is TRBV7-2 and J usage is TRBJ2-5; D is unclear. CDR1 SGHTA and CDR2 FQGNSA come from the germline V gene. This CDR3 has 14 amino acids. Trimming shortened V by 1 base and J by 1 base, and 7 bases separated the two germline ends. CDR3 DNA: TGTGCCAGCAGCTTAGACACTTTCCAAGAGACCCAGTACTTC. Translating gives CASSLDTFQETQYF.

The rearrangement links TRBV7-9 to TRBJ2-4, with a possible D match to TRBD2 (5 bases). V was cut by 2 bases and J by 1 base, with 15 bases left in between. Per the germline V gene, CDR1 is SEHNR and CDR2 is FQNEAQ (reference sequence). The CDR3 runs 17 residues. The CDR3, as DNA: TGTGCCAGCAGCTTAAGGTTCGGGGTGGGGGCCAAAAACATTCAGTACTTC. As protein: CASSLRFGVGAKNIQYF.

This chain connects TRBV2 to TRBJ2-7; 8 nucleotides match TRBD1. The CDR3 totals 17 residues. Germline assignment: CDR1 SNHLY and CDR2 FYNNEI. After removal of 3 bases from V and 5 bases from J, the junction contained 15 bases not matched to a gene. For the CDR3, the DNA is TGTGCCAGCAGTGATCTTGAGCAGGACAGGGCAAGAGACGAGCAGTACTTC. It specifies CASSDLEQDRARDEQYF.

V is TRBV9 and J is TRBJ2-3; the match to TRBD2 covers 10 bases. The CDR3 length is 15 residues. Germline assignment: CDR1 SGDLS and CDR2 YYNGEE. The V and J ends lost 2 bases and 4 bases, in that order; junction bases with no gene match: 4. CDR3 in DNA: TGTGCCAGCAGCGTCAGAGCGGGAGGGGCAGATACGCAGTATTTT. It is translated as CASSVRAGGADTQYF.

With regard to this clone: Other DNA sequences within the sample encode an identical CDR3. The V gene is TRBV7-9, the J gene TRBJ1-1; TRBD1 aligns across 7 bases. V lost 2 bases, J lost 5 bases, and 2 bases stayed unmatched. The CDR3 spans 13 residues. In germline, CDR1 is SEHNR, CDR2 FQNEAQ (reference sequence). Written as DNA, the CDR3 is TGTGCCAGCAGCTTACAGGGGGGTACTGAAGCTTTCTTT. Translated: CASSLQGGTEAFF. Full variable domain (remainder filled in from reference TRBV7-9 and TRBJ1-1): DTGVSQNPRHKITKRGQNVTFRCDPISEHNRLYWYRQTLGQGPEFLTYFQNEAQLEKSRLLSDRFSAERPKGSFSTLEIQRTEQGDSAMYLCASSLQGGTEAFFGQGTRLTVV.

As DNA, the CDR3 is TGTGCCAGCAACCCGACTAGGGCGATCGGAGATACGCAGTATTTT. It yields the protein CASNPTRAIGDTQYF. The V call is TRBV28, the J call TRBJ2-3, with D perhaps matching TRBD2 (6 bases). Germline CDR1 MDHEN, CDR2 SYDVKM. The V end lost 7 bases, the J end lost 5 bases, and 19 bases lay between the germline ends. The CDR3 spans 15 residues.

The chain links TRBV5-5 to TRBJ2-3; 11 positions match TRBD2. Unmatched junction bases numbered 11, after V lost 6 bases and J lost 5 bases. The CDR3 consists of 16 residues. Germline lookup yields CDR1 SGHKS and CDR2 YYEKEE (reference sequence). CDR3 amino acids: CASTLVALAGGDTQYF. The CDR3 DNA reads as TGTGCCAGCACCCTCGTCGCCCTAGCGGGAGGAGATACGCAGTATTTT.

This chain connects TRBV19 to TRBJ2-3; possibly TRBD2 for D (5 bases). The V end was cut by 7 bases, the J end by 3 bases, with 11 bases between. The CDR3 length is 13 residues. CDR1 is LNHDA, CDR2 SQIVND, per germline (reference sequence). The CDR3 here is CASNMGVTDTQYF. CDR3 DNA sequence: TGTGCCAGTAACATGGGAGTTACAGATACGCAGTATTTT. Combining the CDR3 with reference TRBV19 and TRBJ2-3 gives the whole variable domain DGGITQSPKYLFRKEGQNVTLSCEQNLNHDAMYWYRQDPGQGLRLIYYSQIVNDFQKGDIAEGYSVSREKKESFPLTVTSAQKNPTAFYLCASNMGVTDTQYFGPGTRLTVL.

The chain recombines TRBV5-1 with TRBJ2-1, with 13 bases lining up with TRBD2. Germline V gives CDR1 SGHRS, CDR2 YFSETQ. The V and J ends lost 3 bases and 8 bases, in that order; junction bases with no gene match: 5. The CDR3 runs 15 residues. CDR3 in amino acids: CASSSGTSGTHEQFF. CDR3 DNA sequence: TGCGCCAGCAGCTCAGGGACTAGCGGGACCCATGAGCAGTTCTTC.

The J gene is TRBJ2-1, the V gene TRBV19; D is possibly TRBD1 (6 bases). Germline-derived CDR1 and CDR2 are LNHDA and SQIVND (reference sequence). The V end lost 6 bases, the J end lost 2 bases, and 14 bases lay between the germline ends. The CDR3 loop spans 15 amino acids. In DNA, the CDR3 is TGTGCCAGTAGACAGGGAAGGGGTACCTACAATGAGCAGTTCTTC. This translates into CASRQGRGTYNEQFF.

The chain has TRBV2 and TRBJ2-5, with 13 bases aligning to TRBD2. Germline V lookup: CDR1 SNHLY, CDR2 FYNNEI. CDR3 size: 14 residues. The V gene end was trimmed by 6 bases and the J gene end by 6 bases; junction bases not matched to a gene: 4. CDR3 sequence (DNA): TGTGCCAGCAGCGGACTAGCGGGAGAGAAGACCCAGTACTTC. It encodes CASSGLAGEKTQYF. The full variable domain, in which reference TRBV2 and TRBJ2-5 provide the parts outside the CDR3, is EPEVTQTPSHQVTQMGQEVILRCVPISNHLYFYWYRQILGQKVEFLVSFYNNEISEKSEIFDDQFSVERPDGSNFTLKIRSTKLEDSAMYFCASSGLAGEKTQYFGPGTRLLVL.

The rearrangement links TRBV7-8 to TRBJ1-1, with TRBD1 matching 7 bases. Unmatched junction bases numbered 6, after V lost 4 bases and J lost 4 bases. The CDR3 runs to 14 residues. The V gene's germline CDR1 is SGHVS and CDR2 FQNEAQ. The CDR3 protein is CASSWDSYGTEAFF. The CDR3 nucleotides are TGTGCCAGCAGCTGGGACAGTTATGGCACTGAAGCTTTCTTT.

Regarding this clone: The conserved final phenylalanine or tryptophan is absent from the CDR3, which likely points to a read error. It is unclear where the CDR3 begins or ends on the DNA, so no DNA is shown, and the CDR3 is as TCRdb lists it. The rearrangement joins TRBV6-1 to TRBJ2-7. Germline assignment: CDR1 MNHNS and CDR2 SASEGT. The CDR3 adds up to 11 amino acids, both ends counted. The CDR3 reads CASSELLDVVI.

V is TRBV2 and J is TRBJ1-3; the match to TRBD1 covers 7 bases. With 5 bases clipped from V and 4 bases from J, the junction kept 2 bases outside the gene matches. The germline V gene encodes CDR1 SNHLY and CDR2 FYNNEI. The CDR3 is 13 residues long. The CDR3 region is CASSRTGGNTIYF. CDR3 sequence (DNA): TGTGCCAGCAGTCGGACAGGAGGAAACACCATATATTTT. The full variable domain, its missing parts supplied by reference TRBV2 and TRBJ1-3, is EPEVTQTPSHQVTQMGQEVILRCVPISNHLYFYWYRQILGQKVEFLVSFYNNEISEKSEIFDDQFSVERPDGSNFTLKIRSTKLEDSAMYFCASSRTGGNTIYFGEGSWLTVV.

This rearrangement joins TRBV5-6 to TRBJ2-1; 9 positions agree with TRBD2. Germline V lookup: CDR1 SGHDT, CDR2 YYEEEE. J was trimmed by 9 bases and V by 0 bases; bases with no gene match: 10. The CDR3 runs 16 residues. The CDR3: CASSLGLAGIFGEQFF. The CDR3 DNA is TGTGCCAGCAGCTTGGGGCTAGCGGGGATCTTCGGTGAGCAGTTCTTC.

V and J are TRBV7-2 and TRBJ2-7; 7 bases align to TRBD1. Germline V gene sequence: CDR1 SGHTA, CDR2 FQGNSA. Trimming took 0 bases from V and 2 from J; bases not matched to a gene: 4. The CDR3 has 15 amino acids. CDR3 sequence: CASSLAVGQPYEQYF. In DNA, the CDR3 is TGTGCCAGCAGCTTAGCGGTGGGACAGCCCTACGAGCAGTACTTC.

The rearrangement joins TRBV6-1 to TRBJ2-2; D call uncertain. V was pared by 8 bases and J by 2 bases, with 15 bases between. Germline V gives CDR1 MNHNS, CDR2 SASEGT. The CDR3 covers 15 residues. The CDR3 DNA sequence: TGTGCCAGCCGGCCGGCAGGCACTAACACCGGGGAGCTGTTTTTT. It is translated as CASRPAGTNTGELFF.

The V gene is TRBV5-4, the J gene TRBJ1-2, with no clear D. Trimming took 4 bases from V and 3 from J, leaving 13 bases between them. In germline, CDR1 is SGHNT, CDR2 YYREEE (reference sequence). The CDR3 runs to 14 residues. The CDR3 sequence: CASSRERVDYGYTF. The CDR3 DNA reads TGTGCCAGCAGCCGCGAGCGGGTCGACTATGGCTACACCTTC.

A single count supports this clone. The V gene is TRBV5-1, the J gene TRBJ2-7, with a weak D call TRBD2 (6 bases). The CDR3 covers 15 residues. V was shortened by 3 bases and J by 2 bases, with 15 bases between the two germline ends. Germline V gives CDR1 SGHRS, CDR2 YFSETQ. CDR3 amino acids: CASSSSAGRPYEQYF. CDR3 DNA: TGCGCCAGCAGCTCCTCAGCGGGCAGACCCTACGAGCAGTACTTC.

V is TRBV27 and J is TRBJ2-2; the D gene is possibly TRBD1 (5 bases). Per the germline V gene, CDR1 is MNHEY and CDR2 is SMNVEV (reference sequence). CDR3 length equals 16 residues. V dropped 8 bases and J dropped 5 bases, with 21 bases sitting between them. The DNA for the CDR3 is TGTGCCAGCGGCTGGGAAGATTTGGGGCGGACCGGGGAGCTGTTTTTT. Its protein is CASGWEDLGRTGELFF.

This clone was observed a single time. The chain links TRBV15 to TRBJ2-7; 10 bases map to TRBD2. The CDR3 loop spans 19 amino acids. Trimming took 1 base from V and 0 from J; bases not matched to a gene: 12. Germline CDR1 reads LNHNV; CDR2 reads YYDKDF (reference sequence). CDR3 sequence (DNA): TGTGCCACCAGCAGAGGCCTGGGGAGCGGGAGGGCCCTCTCCTACGAGCAGTACTTC. It codes for CATSRGLGSGRALSYEQYF.